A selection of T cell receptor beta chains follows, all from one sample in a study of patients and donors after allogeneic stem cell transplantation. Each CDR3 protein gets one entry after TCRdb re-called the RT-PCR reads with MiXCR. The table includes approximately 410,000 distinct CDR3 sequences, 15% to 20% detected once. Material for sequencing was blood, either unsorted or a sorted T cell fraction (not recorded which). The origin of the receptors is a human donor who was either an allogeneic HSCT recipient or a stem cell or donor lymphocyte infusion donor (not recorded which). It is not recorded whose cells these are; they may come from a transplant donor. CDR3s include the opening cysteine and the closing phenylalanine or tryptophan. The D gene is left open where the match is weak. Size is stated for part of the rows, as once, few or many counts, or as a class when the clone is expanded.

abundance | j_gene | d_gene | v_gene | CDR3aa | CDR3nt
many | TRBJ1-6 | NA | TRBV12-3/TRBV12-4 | CASSLTGNNSPLHF | TGTGCCAGCAGTTTGACGGGTAATAATTCACCCCTCCACTTT
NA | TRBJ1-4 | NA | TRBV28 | CASTPGPSNEKLFF | TGTGCCAGCACCCCCGGCCCTTCTAATGAAAAACTGTTTTTT
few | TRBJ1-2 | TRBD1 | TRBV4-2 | CASSQVDRGNYGYTF | TGTGCCAGCAGCCAGGTGGACAGGGGGAACTATGGCTACACCTTC
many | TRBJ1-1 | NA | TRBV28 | CASRRGYSEAFF | TGTGCCAGCAGACGAGGATACAGTGAAGCTTTCTTT
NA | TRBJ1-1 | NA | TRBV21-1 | CASSKAGGAEENTEAFF | TGTGCCAGCAGCAAAGCGGGGGGGGCGGAAGAGAACACTGAAGCTTTCTTT
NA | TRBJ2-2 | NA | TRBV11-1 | CASPSVGTPGSCFF | NA
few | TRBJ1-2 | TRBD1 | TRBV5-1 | CASSPQGQGINYGYTF | TGCGCCAGCAGCCCCCAAGGACAGGGGATAAACTATGGCTACACCTTC
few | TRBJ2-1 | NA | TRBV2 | CASSDGLKPYNEQFF | TGTGCCAGCAGTGATGGGCTTAAACCTTACAATGAGCAGTTCTTC
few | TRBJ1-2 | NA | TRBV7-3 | CASSLTPTDIRGYTF | TGTGCCAGCAGCTTAACCCCAACAGACATTAGGGGCTACACCTTC
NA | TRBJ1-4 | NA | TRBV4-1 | CASSQAYEKLFF | TGCGCCAGCAGCCAAGCTTATGAAAAACTGTTTTTT
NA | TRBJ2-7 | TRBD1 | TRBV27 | CASSRGPPSYEQYF | TGTGCCAGCAGTAGGGGGCCCCCTTCCTACGAGCAGTACTTC
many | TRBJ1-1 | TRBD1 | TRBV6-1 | CASSAHGTGGEAFF | TGTGCCAGCAGTGCTCACGGGACAGGGGGTGAAGCTTTCTTT
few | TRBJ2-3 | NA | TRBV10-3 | CAITTGPSDTQYF | TGTGCCATTACCACGGGACCCTCCGATACGCAGTATTTT
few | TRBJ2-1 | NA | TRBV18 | CASSPLQGKIYNEQFF | TGTGCCAGCTCACCACTGCAGGGGAAGATTTACAATGAGCAGTTCTTC
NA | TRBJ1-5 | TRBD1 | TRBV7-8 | CASSIRRQGHQPQHF | TGTGCCAGCAGCATAAGGCGACAGGGCCATCAGCCCCAGCATTTT
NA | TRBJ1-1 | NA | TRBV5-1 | CASSRSNTEAFF | TGCGCCAGCAGCCGGTCGAACACTGAAGCTTTCTTT
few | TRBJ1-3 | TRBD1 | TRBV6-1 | CASSRGVWPQQGAGNTIYF | TGTGCCAGCAGCCGAGGCGTCTGGCCACAACAGGGGGCTGGAAACACCATATATTTT